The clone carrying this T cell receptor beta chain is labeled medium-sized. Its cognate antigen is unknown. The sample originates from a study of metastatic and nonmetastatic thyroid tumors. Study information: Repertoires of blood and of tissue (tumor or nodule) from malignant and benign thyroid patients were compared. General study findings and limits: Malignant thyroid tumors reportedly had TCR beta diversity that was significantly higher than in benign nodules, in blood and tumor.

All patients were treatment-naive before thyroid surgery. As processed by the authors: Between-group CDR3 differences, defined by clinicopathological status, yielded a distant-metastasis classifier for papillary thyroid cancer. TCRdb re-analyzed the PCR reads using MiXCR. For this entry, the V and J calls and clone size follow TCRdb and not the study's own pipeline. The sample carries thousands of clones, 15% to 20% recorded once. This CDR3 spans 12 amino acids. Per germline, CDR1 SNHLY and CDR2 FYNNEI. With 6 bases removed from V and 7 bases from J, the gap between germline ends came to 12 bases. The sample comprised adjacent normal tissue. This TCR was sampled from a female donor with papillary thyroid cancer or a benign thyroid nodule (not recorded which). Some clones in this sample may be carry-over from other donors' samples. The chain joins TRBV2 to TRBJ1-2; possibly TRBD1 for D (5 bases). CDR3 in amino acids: CASSGDEGGYTF. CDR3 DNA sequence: TGTGCCAGCAGCGGGGACGAAGGTGGCTACACCTTC.